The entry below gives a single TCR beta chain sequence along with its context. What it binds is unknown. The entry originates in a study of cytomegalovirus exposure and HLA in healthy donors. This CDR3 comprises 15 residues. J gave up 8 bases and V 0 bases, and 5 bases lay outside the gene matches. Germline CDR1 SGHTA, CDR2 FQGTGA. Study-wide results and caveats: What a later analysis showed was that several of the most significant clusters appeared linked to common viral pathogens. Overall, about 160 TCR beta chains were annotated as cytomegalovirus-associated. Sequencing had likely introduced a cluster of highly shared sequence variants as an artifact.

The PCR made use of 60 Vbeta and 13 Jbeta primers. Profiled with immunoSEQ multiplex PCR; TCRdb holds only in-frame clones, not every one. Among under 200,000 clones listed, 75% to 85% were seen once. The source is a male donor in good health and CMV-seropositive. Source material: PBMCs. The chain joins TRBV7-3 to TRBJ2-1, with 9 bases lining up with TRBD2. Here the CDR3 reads CASSLTGGLADEQFF. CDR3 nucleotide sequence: TGTGCCAGCAGCTTAACGGGGGGACTAGCAGATGAGCAGTTCTTC.